Shown below are 20 T cell receptor beta chains from a single sample sequenced in a study of PD-1 blockade in classical Hodgkin lymphoma. Brentuximab vedotin exposure varied, and every patient relapsed after autologous stem cell transplantation. Profiled with immunoSEQ multiplex PCR; TCRdb holds only in-frame clones, not every one. The sample comprises tens of thousands of clones, approximately 83% of which are singletons, and 20% to 25% rests with the top ten. Specimen: peripheral blood mononuclear cells (PBMCs), collected at baseline. Receptors originate from a human donor with classical Hodgkin lymphoma.

This clone was recorded a few times. The V and J genes are TRBV5-1 and TRBJ1-3; D ambiguous. Trimming removed 0 bases at V and 0 bases at J, with 10 bases between. From germline, CDR1 is SGHRS and CDR2 YFSETQ. The CDR3 sequence is 16 residues long. The CDR3 loop reads CASSLDGSSSGNTIYF. DNA of the CDR3: TGCGCCAGCAGCTTGGACGGATCGAGCTCTGGAAACACCATATATTTT.

The rearrangement links TRBV30 to TRBJ2-1; D gene unclear. CDR1 is GTSNPN, CDR2 SVGIG, per germline (reference sequence). V was shortened by 5 bases and J by 8 bases, with 13 bases between the two germline ends. The CDR3 contains 12 residues. The CDR3: CAWADVGYEQFF. CDR3 in DNA: TGTGCCTGGGCCGACGTCGGGTATGAGCAGTTCTTC. Based on the CDR3 plus reference TRBV30 and TRBJ2-1, the full variable domain is SQTIHQWPATLVQPVGSPLSLECTVEGTSNPNLYWYRQAAGRGLQLLFYSVGIGQISSEVPQNLSASRPQDRQFILSSKKLLLSDSGFYLCAWADVGYEQFFGPGTRLTVL.

The V gene is TRBV6-5, the J gene TRBJ1-1, with TRBD1 as a possible D gene (6 bases). CDR1 and CDR2 (germline): MNHEY, SVGAGI. Deletions cut 2 bases from V and 4 bases from J, with 11 bases between. The CDR3 consists of 14 residues. The CDR3 protein is CASSYRGWGTEAFF. The CDR3, as DNA: TGTGCCAGCAGTTACAGGGGGTGGGGCACTGAAGCTTTCTTT.

This chain uses TRBV7-9 with TRBJ2-5; 7 nucleotides line up with TRBD1. CDR3 length: 16 residues. Looked up from germline, CDR1 is SEHNR and CDR2 is FQNEAQ (reference sequence). Trimming removed 5 bases from V and 2 bases from J; junction bases left unmatched: 11. The CDR3 sequence: CASSAPTGTAQETQYF. The CDR3 DNA is TGTGCCAGCAGCGCTCCAACCGGGACAGCTCAAGAGACCCAGTACTTC.

About this clone: One end of the junction is discordant with germline, which a read error may explain. The chain employs TRBV27 and TRBJ1-2, with 7 positions matching TRBD1. The CDR3 runs to 13 residues. Germline V CDR1 and CDR2: MNHEY, SMNVEV (reference sequence). The CDR3 DNA reads TGTGCCAGCAGTTTAGCTCAGGGGGTTGGCCACACCTTC. Its protein product is CASSLAQGVGHTF.

This clone turned up a few times. This sequence joins TRBV27 and TRBJ2-7; D is possibly TRBD1 (6 bases). Trimming took 6 bases from V and 2 from J, leaving 14 bases between them. There are 14 residues in the CDR3. Germline lookup yields CDR1 MNHEY and CDR2 SMNVEV (reference sequence). CDR3 amino acids: CASRGFGTTYEQYF. The CDR3 DNA is TGTGCCAGCAGGGGTTTCGGGACAACCTACGAGCAGTACTTC.

V is TRBV6-5 and J is TRBJ1-5, with D perhaps TRBD1 (6 bases). This CDR3 spans 14 amino acids. CDR1 is MNHEY, CDR2 SVGAGI, per germline. Trimming took 4 bases from V and 1 from J, leaving 8 bases between them. CDR3 in amino acids: CASSFQGSNQPQHF. Here the CDR3 DNA reads TGTGCCAGCAGTTTTCAGGGGAGCAATCAGCCCCAGCATTTT.

The chain joins TRBV27 to TRBJ1-1, with D possibly being TRBD1 (5 bases). The CDR3 totals 17 residues. The germline CDR1 and CDR2 sequences are MNHEY and SMNVEV (reference sequence). The germline V and J ends were trimmed by 2 bases and 2 bases, with 18 bases remaining between them. CDR3 sequence (DNA): TGTGCCAGCAGTTTAAGGGGTGGGTTCTCCACAAACACTGAAGCTTTCTTT. This translates into CASSLRGGFSTNTEAFF.

The CDR3 reads CASSFSLGSTDTQYF. In DNA form, the CDR3 reads TGTGCCAGCAGCTTCTCACTAGGGAGCACAGATACGCAGTATTTT. The chain uses TRBV7-2 and TRBJ2-3, with D possibly being TRBD2 (5 bases). Germline values: CDR1 SGHTA, CDR2 FQGNSA. V gave up 3 bases and J gave up 0 bases, with 10 bases separating them. This CDR3 region has 15 residues. The variable domain in full, completed from reference TRBV7-2 and TRBJ2-3, reads GAGVSQSPSNKVTEKGKDVELRCDPISGHTALYWYRQSLGQGLEFLIYFQGNSAPDKSGLPSDRFSAERTGGSVSTLTIQRTQQEDSAVYLCASSFSLGSTDTQYFGPGTRLTVL.

The chain is built from TRBV29-1 and TRBJ1-5; 9 bases are a match to TRBD1. In germline, CDR1 is SQVTM, CDR2 ANQGSEA. With V trimmed by 3 bases and J by 0 bases, 0 bases remained unmatched. The CDR3 consists of 14 residues. The CDR3 spells CSVEGQGSNQPQHF. In DNA form, the CDR3 reads TGCAGCGTTGAGGGACAGGGTAGCAATCAGCCCCAGCATTTT.

The chain recombines TRBV11-2 with TRBJ2-3; the D is unclear. The CDR3 has 16 residues. Germline CDR1 reads SGHAT; CDR2 reads FQNNGV. Trimming took 1 base from V and 0 from J, leaving 11 bases between them. The DNA for the CDR3 is TGTGCCAGCAGCTTAGGCCCACCGAAGAGCACAGATACGCAGTATTTT. The encoded protein is CASSLGPPKSTDTQYF.

This clone was seen only once. CDR3 in DNA: TGTGCCAGCAGCGTAGCTACAGGGACAGGGGCCTATGGCTACACCTTC. It yields the protein CASSVATGTGAYGYTF. This chain connects TRBV9 to TRBJ1-2; 10 bases are a match to TRBD1. The CDR3 contains 16 residues. J was trimmed by 4 bases and V by 0 bases; bases with no gene match: 6. Germline CDR1 and CDR2: SGDLS and YYNGEE.

This chain uses TRBV6-5 with TRBJ2-5; weak D call: TRBD1 (6 bases). CDR1 is MNHEY, CDR2 SVGAGI, per germline. Trimming removed 4 bases from V and 5 bases from J, with 14 bases in between. This CDR3 has 14 amino acids. As DNA, the CDR3 is TGTGCCAGCAGTTCTACAGGGTTGGGCGAGACCCAGTACTTC. This encodes CASSSTGLGETQYF.

The CDR3 reads CASSPSFGSSDTQYF. Written as DNA, the CDR3 is TGTGCCAGCAGCCCCTCTTTCGGGAGCTCAGATACGCAGTATTTT. J is TRBJ2-3 and V is TRBV6-5, with D possibly being TRBD2 (6 bases). Between the trimmed V and J ends, which lost 6 bases and 4 bases, there was a span of 17 bases. The CDR3 runs to 15 residues. From germline, CDR1 is MNHEY and CDR2 SVGAGI.

The V call is TRBV7-9, the J call TRBJ2-7; TRBD1 matches 7 bases. Trimming cost V 3 bases and J 2 bases; bases outside gene matches: 4. This CDR3 contains 14 residues. Germline CDR1 and CDR2: SEHNR and FQNEAQ (reference sequence). CDR3 in amino acids: CASSLDTGAYEQYF. The CDR3 bases are TGTGCCAGCAGCTTGGATACAGGGGCCTACGAGCAGTACTTC. Based on the CDR3 plus reference TRBV7-9 and TRBJ2-7, the full variable domain is DTGVSQNPRHKITKRGQNVTFRCDPISEHNRLYWYRQTLGQGPEFLTYFQNEAQLEKSRLLSDRFSAERPKGSFSTLEIQRTEQGDSAMYLCASSLDTGAYEQYFGPGTRLTVT.

The chain links TRBV27 to TRBJ2-7; D may correspond to TRBD1 or TRBD2 (5 bases each). Germline CDR1 is MNHEY and CDR2 is SMNVEV (reference sequence). The CDR3 consists of 14 residues. Trimming removed 6 bases from V and 1 base from J, with 13 bases in between. CDR3 protein: CASRGRMGSYEQYF. The CDR3 DNA reads as TGTGCCAGCAGGGGACGGATGGGATCCTACGAGCAGTACTTC.

The chain is built from TRBV7-2 and TRBJ1-2; 10 nucleotides align to TRBD1. Looked up from germline, CDR1 is SGHTA and CDR2 is FQGNSA. The J segment lost 8 bases and the V segment lost 6 bases, leaving 9 bases of the junction unmatched. This CDR3 region has 14 residues. In DNA, the CDR3 is TGTGCCAGCAGACAAGGGACAGGGGTTAGGGGCTACACCTTC. Translated: CASRQGTGVRGYTF.

This clone was seen just once. The germline gene is not matched at one end of the junction; a read error may be the cause. The rearrangement links TRBV29-1 to TRBJ2-2; 13 bases line up with TRBD2. The CDR3 is made up of 15 amino acids. The germline CDR1 and CDR2 sequences are SQVTM and ANQGSEA. The CDR3 nucleotides read TGCAGCGTTTTAGGGACTAGCGGGAACTCCGGGGAGCTGTTTTTT. Translating gives CSVLGTSGNSGELFF.

The J gene is TRBJ2-7, the V gene TRBV7-6, with TRBD1 as a possible D gene (6 bases). Trimming cost V 1 base and J 9 bases, with 13 bases left between them. Germline V CDR1 and CDR2: SGHVS, FNYEAQ. The CDR3 loop spans 13 amino acids. DNA of the CDR3: TGTGCCAGCAGCTTAGAAGTCAGGGGCTTGCAGTACTTC. Its translation: CASSLEVRGLQYF. Looking up the rest from reference TRBV7-6 and TRBJ2-7 gives the full variable domain: GAGVSQSPRYKVTKRGQDVALRCDPISGHVSLYWYRQALGQGPEFLTYFNYEAQQDKSGLPNDRFSAERPEGSISTLTIQRTEQRDSAMYRCASSLEVRGLQYFGPGTRLTVT.

The chain is built from TRBV7-9 and TRBJ2-7, with D perhaps being TRBD1 or TRBD2 (7 bases each). There are 16 residues in the CDR3. Germline V gene sequence: CDR1 SEHNR, CDR2 FQNEAQ (reference sequence). Trimming removed 2 bases at V and 2 bases at J, with 16 bases between. DNA for the CDR3: TGTGCCAGCAGCTTATCCGGGGCAGGGGGGGCCTACGAGCAGTACTTC. The encoded protein is CASSLSGAGGAYEQYF.